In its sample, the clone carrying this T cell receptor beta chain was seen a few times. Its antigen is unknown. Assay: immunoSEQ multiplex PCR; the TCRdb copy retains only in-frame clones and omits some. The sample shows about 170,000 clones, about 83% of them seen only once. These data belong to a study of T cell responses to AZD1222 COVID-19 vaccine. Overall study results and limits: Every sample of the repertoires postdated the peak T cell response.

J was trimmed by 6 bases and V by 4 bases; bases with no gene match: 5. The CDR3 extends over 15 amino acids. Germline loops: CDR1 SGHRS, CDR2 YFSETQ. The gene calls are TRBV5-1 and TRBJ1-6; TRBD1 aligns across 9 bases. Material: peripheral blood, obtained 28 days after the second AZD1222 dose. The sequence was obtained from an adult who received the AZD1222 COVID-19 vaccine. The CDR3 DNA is TGCGCCAGCAGCGGGGAGACAGGGGGTAATTCACCCCTCCACTTT. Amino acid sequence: CASSGETGGNSPLHF.